This record covers a single T cell receptor (beta chain). The sample comes from a study of blood T cell repertoires in COVID-19. Study-level background: Both acute and convalescent COVID-19 samples were obtained from the United States, Italy and Spain.

Germline assignment: CDR1 SGHVS and CDR2 FQNEAQ. The CDR3 sequence is 15 residues long. Trimming took 4 bases from V and 4 from J; bases not matched to a gene: 1. Authors' processing steps: Researchers report that nucleated cell counts were estimated from reference gene primer amplification. The protocol was immunoSEQ multiplex PCR, while the TCRdb copy is restricted to in-frame clones and leaves out a portion. Clone size and the V and J calls come from that table; the DNA yielded D and trimming. The sample records 200,000 to 300,000 clones, approximately 86% being singletons. The sample comprised peripheral blood. The V gene is TRBV7-8, the J gene TRBJ2-3, with 14 nucleotides matching TRBD2. This TCR was sampled from a woman aged 55-69 years with active or convalescent COVID-19. The CDR3 reads CASSSGLAGADTQYF. The CDR3 bases are TGTGCCAGCAGCTCGGGACTAGCGGGGGCAGATACGCAGTATTTT. Drawing the rest from reference TRBV7-8 and TRBJ2-3, the complete variable domain is GAGVSQSPRYKVAKRGQDVALRCDPISGHVSLFWYQQALGQGPEFLTYFQNEAQLDKSGLPSDRFFAERPEGSVSTLKIQRTQQEDSAVYLCASSSGLAGADTQYFGPGTRLTVL.